Below, 23 T cell receptor beta chains from the same sample are listed, as sequenced in a study of Ad26.COV2.S vaccination and SARS-CoV-2 variants. Clones were sequenced by immunoSEQ multiplex PCR, and TCRdb holds only the in-frame ones, with some missing. The sample includes around 100,000 clones, 82% of them seen just once. The sequencing here drew on peripheral blood, taken after recovery from COVID-19. The receptors here all came from a human donor who had recovered from COVID-19.

CDR3 in amino acids: CSVLFPGGHYGYTF. The DNA for the CDR3 is TGCAGCGTTCTTTTTCCGGGGGGCCACTATGGCTACACCTTC. The genes are TRBV29-1 and TRBJ1-2; the D gene is possibly TRBD1 (6 bases). CDR1 SQVTM and CDR2 ANQGSEA come from the germline V gene. V was trimmed by 5 bases and J by 3 bases, leaving 16 bases between them. The CDR3 has 14 amino acids. The variable domain in full, completed from reference TRBV29-1 and TRBJ1-2, reads SAVISQKPSRDICQRGTSLTIQCQVDSQVTMMFWYRQQPGQSLTLIATANQGSEATYESGFVIDKFPISRPNLTFSTLTVSNMSPEDSSIYLCSVLFPGGHYGYTFGSGTRLTVV.

The rearrangement links TRBV13 to TRBJ2-7; 8 nucleotides match TRBD1. CDR3 length equals 17 residues. With 4 bases clipped from V and 3 bases from J, the junction kept 14 bases outside the gene matches. Germline V gene lookup returns CDR1 PRHDT and CDR2 FYEKMQ (reference sequence). The CDR3 DNA reads as TGTGCCAGCAGCTCCACGGAAGTGAGACAGGGGCGCTACGAGCAGTACTTC. Residues: CASSSTEVRQGRYEQYF. The full variable domain, with the rest looked up from reference TRBV13 and TRBJ2-7, is AAGVIQSPRHLIKEKRETATLKCYPIPRHDTVYWYQQGPGQDPQFLISFYEKMQSDKGSIPDRFSAQQFSDYHSELNMSSLELGDSALYFCASSSTEVRQGRYEQYFGPGTRLTVT.

The J gene is TRBJ1-5, the V gene TRBV2; 9 nucleotides match TRBD1. The V gene end was trimmed by 2 bases and the J gene end by 4 bases; junction bases not matched to a gene: 6. The CDR3 has 16 residues. Germline V lookup: CDR1 SNHLY, CDR2 FYNNEI. The CDR3 is CASSERTGDGNQPQHF. The CDR3 nucleotides are TGTGCCAGCAGTGAACGGACAGGGGACGGGAATCAGCCCCAGCATTTT.

V gene TRBV6-5 combines with J gene TRBJ2-1, with D unclear. This CDR3 contains 15 residues. Trimming removed 0 bases at V and 4 bases at J, with 10 bases between. Germline CDR1 MNHEY, CDR2 SVGAGI. The CDR3 sequence: CASSYSIDPYNEQFF. The CDR3 region has the DNA TGTGCCAGCAGTTACTCGATAGATCCTTACAATGAGCAGTTCTTC.

This chain joins TRBV7-2 and TRBJ2-1, with 12 bases matching TRBD1. J gave up 4 bases and V 5 bases, and 3 bases lay outside the gene matches. Germline values: CDR1 SGHTA, CDR2 FQGNSA. The CDR3 has 15 residues. The CDR3 sequence is CASSRDRGQYNEQFF. The CDR3 DNA reads TGTGCCAGCAGCCGGGACAGGGGGCAATACAATGAGCAGTTCTTC.

CDR3 region: CAISELSQGQETQYF. The CDR3 DNA is TGTGCCATCAGTGAGCTATCACAGGGGCAAGAGACCCAGTACTTC. This sequence joins TRBV10-3 and TRBJ2-5, with 7 bases lining up with TRBD1. In germline, CDR1 is ENHRY, CDR2 SYGVKD. This CDR3 is built from 15 residues. Trimming cost V 2 bases and J 2 bases; bases outside gene matches: 5.

The chain combines TRBV10-1 with TRBJ2-3; 9 nucleotides align to TRBD2. CDR1 and CDR2 from the germline V gene are WNHNN and SYGVQD (reference sequence). The CDR3 spans 14 residues. The V and J ends lost 4 bases and 8 bases, in that order; junction bases with no gene match: 7. The CDR3: CASSGSGSSSTQYF. The CDR3 region has the DNA TGCGCCAGCAGTGGTAGCGGGAGCAGCAGTACGCAGTATTTT.

The V call is TRBV28, the J call TRBJ2-7; the match to TRBD2 covers 9 bases. The trim removed 2 bases at V and 7 bases at J, leaving 9 bases unmatched. Per the germline V gene, CDR1 is MDHEN and CDR2 is SYDVKM. The CDR3 runs 15 residues. CDR3 in amino acids: CASSLHGGRVLEQYF. CDR3 nucleotide sequence: TGTGCCAGCAGTTTACACGGCGGGAGGGTTCTGGAGCAGTACTTC.

As to this clone: At the DNA level, this CDR3 is encoded by other sequences in the same sample as well. This chain joins TRBV7-8 and TRBJ1-5; D call uncertain. Trimming stripped 3 bases from V and 3 bases from J, with 3 bases between. Germline assignment: CDR1 SGHVS and CDR2 FQNEAQ. The CDR3 length is 12 residues. The CDR3 loop reads CASSFPNQPQHF. The CDR3 nucleotides are TGTGCCAGCAGCTTCCCCAATCAGCCCCAGCATTTT. Full variable domain (missing parts from reference TRBV7-8 and TRBJ1-5): GAGVSQSPRYKVAKRGQDVALRCDPISGHVSLFWYQQALGQGPEFLTYFQNEAQLDKSGLPSDRFFAERPEGSVSTLKIQRTQQEDSAVYLCASSFPNQPQHFGDGTRLSIL.

The V gene is TRBV3-1 (or the pseudogene TRBV3-2), the J gene TRBJ2-5, with 7 bases fitting TRBD2. Germline CDR1 reads LGHDT; CDR2 reads YNNKEL (reference sequence). Trimming removed 1 base from V and 5 bases from J; junction bases left unmatched: 4. This CDR3 is 14 amino acids long. The CDR3: CASSQVAGVETQYF. The CDR3 nucleotides read TGTGCCAGCAGCCAAGTTGCGGGAGTGGAGACCCAGTACTTC.

The chain carries TRBV5-6 and TRBJ2-7; D is possibly TRBD1 (6 bases). V shed 4 bases and J shed 3 bases, with 8 bases lying between them. There are 12 residues in the CDR3. Germline values: CDR1 SGHDT, CDR2 YYEEEE. CDR3 sequence (DNA): TGTGCCAGCAGCCAGGGGATCTACGAGCAGTACTTC. As protein: CASSQGIYEQYF.

The chain combines TRBV6-6 with TRBJ2-1; possibly TRBD1 or TRBD2 for D (5 bases each). The CDR3 sequence is 13 residues long. Between the trimmed V and J ends, which lost 5 bases and 16 bases, there was a span of 21 bases. Per the germline V gene, CDR1 is MNHNY and CDR2 is SVGAGI (reference sequence). The DNA of the CDR3 is TGTGCCAGCAGTCGAGACGCCGGGACGGCTCGTTTCTTC. Residues: CASSRDAGTARFF.

The rearrangement links TRBV24-1 to TRBJ2-3; D not certain. Germline V lookup: CDR1 KGHDR, CDR2 SFDVKD. V was pared by 5 bases and J by 0 bases, with 14 bases between. The CDR3 is 16 amino acids. This chain's CDR3 is CATSGKGKTSTDTQYF. The CDR3 DNA is TGTGCCACCAGTGGAAAGGGAAAAACTAGCACAGATACGCAGTATTTT.

The chain recombines TRBV25-1 with TRBJ1-4, with D uncertain. The ends were cut back, 8 bases at V and 4 bases at J, with 8 bases in the middle. Germline V gene sequence: CDR1 MGHDK, CDR2 SYGVNS. CDR3 length equals 12 residues. The CDR3 DNA sequence: TGTGCCAGCGGACCAAGTAATGAAAAACTGTTTTTT. This translates into CASGPSNEKLFF.

The gene calls are TRBV7-6 and TRBJ2-1; 10 bases are a match to TRBD2. Germline V CDR1 and CDR2: SGHVS, FNYEAQ. This CDR3 spans 18 amino acids. V was pared by 2 bases and J by 5 bases, with 12 bases of the junction left unmatched. CDR3 protein: CASSLSRTGLAVHNEQFF. In DNA, the CDR3 is TGTGCCAGCAGCTTAAGTAGAACCGGACTAGCGGTACACAATGAGCAGTTCTTC.

This CDR3 is CASSLAFRGRRDTGELFF. DNA of the CDR3: TGTGCCAGCAGCTTAGCTTTCAGGGGGCGCCGGGACACCGGGGAGCTGTTTTTT. V is TRBV13 and J is TRBJ2-2; 8 positions match TRBD1. The CDR3 consists of 18 residues. CDR1 is PRHDT, CDR2 FYEKMQ, per germline (reference sequence). J lost 3 bases, V lost 1 base, and 10 bases had no gene match.

DNA for the CDR3: TGCAGTGCTAGTCTGTTAGGGGCCAATCAGCCCCAGCATTTT. Amino acid sequence: CSASLLGANQPQHF. This chain connects TRBV20-1 to TRBJ1-5; TRBD1 is a possible D gene (5 bases). The CDR3 has 14 residues. The V gene lost 3 bases and the J gene lost 3 bases, with 12 bases spanning the gap. Germline CDR1 reads DFQATT; CDR2 reads SNEGSKA (reference sequence).

As to this clone: One base away lies a much larger clone, so this may be a sequencing read error. The sample carries other DNA sequences with the same CDR3. CDR3 region: CASSFRGNTIYF. The CDR3 nucleotides read TGTGCCAGCAGTTTCCGGGGAAACACCATATATTTT. This chain connects TRBV28 to TRBJ1-3, with D hard to call. Between the trimmed V and J ends, which lost 3 bases and 4 bases, there was a span of 4 bases. Germline CDR1 is MDHEN and CDR2 is SYDVKM. This CDR3 is built from 12 residues.

The chain combines TRBV6-4 with TRBJ2-3, with TRBD1 identical over 12 bases. Germline CDR1 is MRHNA and CDR2 is SNTAGT. There are 16 residues in the CDR3. V gave up 6 bases and J gave up 4 bases; unmatched junction bases: 8. CDR3 region: CASRSGTGGRADTQYF. The CDR3 DNA sequence: TGTGCCAGCAGGTCCGGGACAGGGGGCAGGGCAGATACGCAGTATTTT.

This clone has just one count. The chain is built from TRBV19 and TRBJ2-3, with 9 bases aligning to TRBD1. This CDR3 comprises 13 residues. Germline CDR1 reads LNHDA; CDR2 reads SQIVND (reference sequence). V was pared by 4 bases and J by 4 bases, with 0 bases of the junction left unmatched. The chain's CDR3 is CASSRTGADTQYF. CDR3 bases: TGTGCCAGTAGTAGGACAGGGGCAGATACGCAGTATTTT.

With respect to this clone: The same CDR3 also results from other DNA sequences found in this sample. This chain joins TRBV5-1 and TRBJ2-3; TRBD2 agrees at 8 bases. This CDR3 region has 16 residues. The J segment lost 0 bases and the V segment lost 3 bases, leaving 6 bases of the junction unmatched. CDR1 is SGHRS and CDR2 is YFSETQ in the germline V gene. CDR3 protein: CASSWPLAGSTDTQYF. The CDR3, as DNA: TGCGCCAGCAGCTGGCCCTTAGCGGGAAGCACAGATACGCAGTATTTT.

The chain uses TRBV27 and TRBJ1-1; TRBD1 matches 7 bases. V shed 5 bases, J shed 11 bases, and the junction held 14 bases outside the gene matches. The V gene's germline CDR1 is MNHEY and CDR2 SMNVEV (reference sequence). The CDR3 runs 14 residues. CDR3 amino acids: CASSPPGSTGRAFF. Written as DNA, the CDR3 is TGTGCCAGCAGTCCACCGGGATCGACAGGGCGGGCTTTCTTT.

CDR3 in DNA: TGTGCCAGCAGCTCCCAGGGGGGGGTCCCTAGCAATCAGCCCCAGCATTTT. As protein: CASSSQGGVPSNQPQHF. The chain links TRBV7-9 to TRBJ1-5, with 7 bases matching TRBD1. The length of the CDR3 is 17 residues. Germline V gene data show CDR1 as SEHNR and CDR2 as FQNEAQ (reference sequence). J lost 0 bases, V lost 4 bases, and 9 bases had no gene match.